Below are 12 T cell receptor beta chains sequenced from a single sample in a study of T cells in Graves' hyperthyroidism and ophthalmopathy. TCR beta CDR3 region amplification was performed from RNA transcripts. RT-PCR in the first round (using the HTBI primer set) targeted the TCR CDR3. TCRdb itself ran the multiplex PCR reads through MiXCR, one entry per CDR3 protein. The data contain 300,000 to 450,000 distinct CDR3 sequences, roughly 25% of them singletons. The sample taken for sequencing was blood. The receptors derive from a man over 45 with Graves' hyperthyroidism.

V usage is TRBV7-2 and J usage is TRBJ1-5, with TRBD1 identical over 9 bases. This CDR3 is 16 amino acids long. After removal of 0 bases from V and 7 bases from J, the junction contained 7 bases not matched to a gene. In germline, CDR1 is SGHTA, CDR2 FQGNSA. Here the CDR3 DNA reads TGTGCCAGCAGCTTAGCGGCGGGACAGGGACTCCAGCCCCAGCATTTT. As protein: CASSLAAGQGLQPQHF.

This sequence joins TRBV7-9 and TRBJ2-2; D is undetermined. The CDR3 runs 12 residues. The germline CDR1 and CDR2 sequences are SEHNR and FQNEAQ (reference sequence). The ends were cut back, 5 bases at V and 7 bases at J, with 8 bases in the middle. Written as DNA, the CDR3 is TGTGCCAGCAGCGAGGCCGGCGGGGAGCTGTTTTTT. Translating it yields CASSEAGGELFF.

There are many counts of this clonotype. This sequence joins TRBV18 and TRBJ1-1; D gene uncertain. Germline lookup yields CDR1 KGHSH and CDR2 LQKENI. Trimming took off 2 bases at V and 6 bases at J, with 7 bases between the two ends. There are 12 residues in the CDR3. This CDR3 is CASSPMGAEAFF. The CDR3, as DNA: TGTGCCAGCTCACCAATGGGCGCTGAAGCTTTCTTT.

This clonotype has ten or more counts. J is TRBJ1-1 and V is TRBV3-1; 7 nucleotides agree with TRBD1. This CDR3 comprises 12 residues. Trimming at V came to 4 bases and at J to 11 bases, leaving 7 bases not matched to a gene. In germline, CDR1 is LGHDT, CDR2 YNNKEL (reference sequence). The CDR3 nucleotides are TGTGCCAGCAGCCCCATAGGGGGCTTGGCTTTCTTT. Translation gives CASSPIGGLAFF.

This clonotype was found many times. CDR3 loop: CSAEGTGSYEQYF. The CDR3 DNA reads TGCAGTGCCGAGGGGACAGGGTCCTACGAGCAGTACTTC. The chain combines TRBV20-1 with TRBJ2-7; 9 bases fit TRBD1. V gave up 6 bases and J gave up 1 base; unmatched junction bases: 4. CDR1 is DFQATT and CDR2 is SNEGSKA in the germline V gene (reference sequence). This CDR3 is built from 13 residues.

Ten or more counts support this clonotype. V usage is TRBV11-2 and J usage is TRBJ2-7; 8 positions match TRBD1. Germline V gene data show CDR1 as SGHAT and CDR2 as FQNNGV. The J segment lost 9 bases and the V segment lost 7 bases, leaving 17 bases of the junction unmatched. The CDR3 spans 15 residues. The CDR3 protein is CASTPPDRVPNGQYF. The DNA for the CDR3 is TGTGCCAGCACCCCACCGGACAGGGTACCCAATGGGCAGTACTTC.

In its sample, this clonotype was seen a few times. The rearrangement uses TRBV7-8 and TRBJ2-7; D is ambiguous. Germline lookup yields CDR1 SGHVS and CDR2 FQNEAQ. CDR3 size: 14 residues. V gave up 5 bases and J gave up 3 bases, with 14 bases separating them. The CDR3 DNA follows: TGTGCCAGCAGCGGTATGGCTTTAAGCTACGAGCAGTACTTC. Translating it yields CASSGMALSYEQYF.

This clonotype was counted ten times or more. The chain joins TRBV10-3 to TRBJ2-1, with D possibly being TRBD1 (6 bases). The CDR3 totals 15 residues. Germline assignment: CDR1 ENHRY and CDR2 SYGVKD. V shed 5 bases and J shed 1 base, with 12 bases lying between them. The CDR3 sequence is CAISHPGQSYNEQFF. The DNA for the CDR3 is TGTGCCATCAGTCATCCCGGACAGTCCTACAATGAGCAGTTCTTC.

V gene TRBV4-2 combines with J gene TRBJ1-5; D is unresolved. The germline V gene encodes CDR1 LGHNA and CDR2 YNFKEQ. The V gene lost 1 base and the J gene lost 3 bases, with 13 bases spanning the gap. The CDR3 runs to 16 residues. CDR3 nucleotide sequence: TGTGCCAGCAGCCAAGGAATCAACTCCCTCAATCAGCCCCAGCATTTT. This gives the protein CASSQGINSLNQPQHF.

V gene TRBV24-1 combines with J gene TRBJ2-2; perhaps TRBD2 as D (6 bases). Germline V lookup: CDR1 KGHDR, CDR2 SFDVKD. The length of the CDR3 is 16 residues. V lost 1 base to trimming and J lost 5 bases, with 13 bases between them. The CDR3 loop reads CATSDFPPRGTGELFF. CDR3 bases: TGTGCCACCAGTGATTTCCCCCCCCGGGGGACCGGGGAGCTGTTTTTT.

The rearrangement links TRBV7-9 to TRBJ2-5; D unresolved. V lost 5 bases and J 5 bases, leaving 15 bases between the germline ends. This CDR3 is 14 amino acids long. Germline-derived CDR1 and CDR2 are SEHNR and FQNEAQ (reference sequence). The CDR3 protein is CASSHPKYEETQYF. The CDR3 DNA reads TGTGCCAGCAGCCACCCGAAATACGAGGAGACCCAGTACTTC.

This chain joins TRBV24-1 and TRBJ2-2, with D possibly TRBD2 on 5 matching bases. V lost 6 bases and J lost 5, with 21 bases in between. CDR1 KGHDR and CDR2 SFDVKD come from the germline V gene. The CDR3 extends over 17 amino acids. CDR3 protein: CATSHSTTLEGTGELFF. Here the CDR3 DNA reads TGTGCCACCAGTCATTCGACAACCCTAGAGGGAACCGGGGAGCTGTTTTTT.